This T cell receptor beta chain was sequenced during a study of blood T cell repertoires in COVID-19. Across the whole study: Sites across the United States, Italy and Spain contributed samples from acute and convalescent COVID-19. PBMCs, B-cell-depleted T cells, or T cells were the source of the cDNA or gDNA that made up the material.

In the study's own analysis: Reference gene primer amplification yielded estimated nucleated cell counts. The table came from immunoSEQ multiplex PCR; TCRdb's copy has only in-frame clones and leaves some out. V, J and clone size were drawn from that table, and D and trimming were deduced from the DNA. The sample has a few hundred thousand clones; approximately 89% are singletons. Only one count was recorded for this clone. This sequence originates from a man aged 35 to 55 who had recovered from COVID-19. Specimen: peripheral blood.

CDR3 loop: CASSSLPSAAINQPQHF. CDR3 DNA sequence: TGTGCCAGCAGCTCCCTACCCTCCGCCGCCATCAATCAGCCCCAGCATTTT. V and J are TRBV7-2 and TRBJ1-5; no firm D call. V was cut by 4 bases and J by 3 bases, with 19 bases left in between. The CDR3 spans 17 residues. The germline CDR1 and CDR2 sequences are SGHTA and FQGNSA.